Below, 7 T cell receptor beta chains from the same sample are listed, as sequenced in a study of T cell responses to AZD1222 COVID-19 vaccine. Produced via immunoSEQ multiplex PCR; TCRdb's table is partial and in-frame only. The table includes around 150,000 clones, 85% to 95% detected once. The material sequenced was peripheral blood, taken on day 0 of AZD1222 vaccination. Source of these receptors: an adult in good health.

The genes are TRBV4-2 and TRBJ2-1, with 10 positions matching TRBD2. The length of the CDR3 is 17 residues. Looked up from germline, CDR1 is LGHNA and CDR2 is YNFKEQ. V was clipped by 0 bases and J by 4 bases; unmatched bases: 6. CDR3 nucleotides: TGTGCCAGCAGCCAAGACCCGGGACTAGCGAGATACAATGAGCAGTTCTTC. This gives the protein CASSQDPGLARYNEQFF.

The gene calls are TRBV27 and TRBJ1-6; the D gene is possibly TRBD1 (5 bases). The germline V and J ends were trimmed by 5 bases and 4 bases, with 12 bases remaining between them. The CDR3 has 15 amino acids. Per germline, CDR1 MNHEY and CDR2 SMNVEV (reference sequence). The CDR3 sequence is CASSAGTTYNSPLHF. Here the CDR3 DNA reads TGTGCCAGCAGTGCCGGGACGACTTATAATTCACCCCTCCACTTT.

This chain connects TRBV5-4 to TRBJ2-3, with D tentatively TRBD1 (6 bases). The CDR3 is 14 amino acids. Per germline, CDR1 SGHNT and CDR2 YYREEE (reference sequence). V was cut by 4 bases and J by 3 bases, with 12 bases left in between. DNA for the CDR3: TGTGCCAGCAGCCCGGTACAGGGTACAGATACGCAGTATTTT. The encoded protein is CASSPVQGTDTQYF.

The rearrangement joins TRBV6-2 or TRBV6-3 to TRBJ1-1; D call uncertain. Germline V gene sequence: CDR1 MNHEY, CDR2 SVGEGT. The CDR3 covers 13 residues. V was clipped by 0 bases and J by 6 bases, with 8 bases between them. CDR3 sequence: CASSYSTPAEAFF. In DNA form, the CDR3 reads TGTGCCAGCAGTTACTCGACGCCAGCTGAAGCTTTCTTT.

The chain has TRBV5-4 and TRBJ1-1; 9 bases fit TRBD1. Per the germline V gene, CDR1 is SGHNT and CDR2 is YYREEE (reference sequence). J lost 0 bases, V lost 0 bases, and 3 bases had no gene match. This CDR3 spans 16 amino acids. The CDR3 region has the DNA TGTGCCAGCAGCTTGGACAGGGGGCCCATGAACACTGAAGCTTTCTTT. This encodes CASSLDRGPMNTEAFF.

The chain is built from TRBV28 and TRBJ1-5, with a weak D call TRBD1 (5 bases). Trimming cost V 10 bases and J 0 bases, with 13 bases left between them. The CDR3 length is 14 residues. In germline, CDR1 is MDHEN, CDR2 SYDVKM. The CDR3 DNA follows: TGTGCCACCCGCGGCAGGGTTAGCAATCAGCCCCAGCATTTT. Its translation is CATRGRVSNQPQHF.

This sequence joins TRBV5-1 and TRBJ2-2, with TRBD1 as a possible D gene (6 bases). CDR3 length: 14 residues. CDR1 is SGHRS and CDR2 is YFSETQ in the germline V gene. Trimming left V 1 base short and J 8 bases short, with 12 bases between. The CDR3 loop is CASSLQGSRGELFF. The CDR3 DNA reads TGCGCCAGCAGCTTGCAGGGGTCTAGAGGGGAGCTGTTTTTT.